The sequence of this T cell receptor (beta chain) was determined in a study of spatial heterogeneity in lung cancer. For the study at large: Detection consistently yielded more beta chains than alpha chains.

Documented time point: sample taken at primary tumor resection. Without sorting, whole RNA was sequenced from tumor, nontumor lung or frozen PBMC. This clonotype was detected many times. CDR1 MNHEY and CDR2 SVGEGT come from the germline V gene. The V end was cut by 5 bases, the J end by 2 bases, with 7 bases between. The CDR3 extends over 13 amino acids. Every TCR cDNA molecule carried a tag that served as a unique molecular identifier. Each CDR3 protein is one row after TCRdb ran MiXCR on the 5' RACE reads. The repertoire holds fewer than 20,000 distinct CDR3 sequences, about 20% seen once, with around 15% in the top ten.

The chain is built from TRBV6-2 or TRBV6-3 and TRBJ1-5; D remains unclear. The source of this sequence is a male donor with early-stage non-small cell lung cancer. The sample in question was PBMCs, obtained at surgery. The CDR3 region has the DNA TGTGCCAGCAGTACCCGAGGCAATCAGCCCCAGCATTTT. It is translated as CASSTRGNQPQHF.